This T cell receptor (beta chain) was captured by sequencing in a study of cytomegalovirus exposure and HLA in healthy donors. The PCR employed 60 Vbeta primers together with 13 Jbeta primers. Clones were sequenced by immunoSEQ multiplex PCR, and TCRdb holds only the in-frame ones, with some missing. The repertoire holds over 150,000 clones, with around 80% as singletons. Deletions cut 3 bases from V and 10 bases from J, with 19 bases between. There are 15 residues in the CDR3. Germline V gene data show CDR1 as MDHEN and CDR2 as SYDVKM. The chain couples TRBV28 to TRBJ2-1; D might be TRBD2 (6 bases). This TCR came from a middle-aged man in good health and CMV-seronegative. Material for sequencing was PBMCs. CDR3 sequence reads: CASSLRGLLPGEQFF. The CDR3 DNA follows: TGTGCCAGCAGTTTGAGGGGACTTCTCCCGGGGGAGCAGTTCTTC.